This TCR beta chain comes out of a study of control samples from healthy donors and cancer patients. The protocol was immunoSEQ multiplex PCR, while the TCRdb copy is restricted to in-frame clones and leaves out a portion. The table has 150,000 or so clones, more than 85% seen once. The V gene lost 4 bases and the J gene lost 10 bases, with 14 bases spanning the gap. Germline assignment: CDR1 PRHDT and CDR2 FYEKMQ (reference sequence). The CDR3 length is 13 residues. Material: blood. This TCR came from a man younger than 35 in good health. The chain joins TRBV13 to TRBJ2-1; maybe TRBD2 (6 bases). The CDR3 here is CASSSIAVQEQFF. The CDR3 nucleotides are TGTGCCAGCAGCTCGATAGCGGTACAGGAGCAGTTCTTC.